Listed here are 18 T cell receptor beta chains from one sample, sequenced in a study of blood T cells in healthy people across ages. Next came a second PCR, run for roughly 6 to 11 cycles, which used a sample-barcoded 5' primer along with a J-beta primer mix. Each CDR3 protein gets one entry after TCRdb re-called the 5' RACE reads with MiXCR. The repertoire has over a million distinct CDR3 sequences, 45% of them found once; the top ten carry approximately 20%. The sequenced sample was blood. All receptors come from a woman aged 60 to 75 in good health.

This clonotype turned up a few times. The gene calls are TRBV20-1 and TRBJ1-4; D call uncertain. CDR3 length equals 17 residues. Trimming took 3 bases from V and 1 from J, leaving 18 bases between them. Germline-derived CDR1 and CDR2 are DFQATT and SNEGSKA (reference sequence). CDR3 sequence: CSASPLIHRGTNEKLFF. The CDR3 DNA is TGCAGTGCTAGCCCCCTCATCCACAGAGGAACTAATGAAAAACTGTTTTTT.

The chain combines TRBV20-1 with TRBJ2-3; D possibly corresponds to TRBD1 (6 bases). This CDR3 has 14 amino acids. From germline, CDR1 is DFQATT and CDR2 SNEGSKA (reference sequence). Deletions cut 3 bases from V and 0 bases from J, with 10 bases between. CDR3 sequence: CSARGHTSTDTQYF. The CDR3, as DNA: TGCAGTGCTAGGGGACATACTAGCACAGATACGCAGTATTTT.

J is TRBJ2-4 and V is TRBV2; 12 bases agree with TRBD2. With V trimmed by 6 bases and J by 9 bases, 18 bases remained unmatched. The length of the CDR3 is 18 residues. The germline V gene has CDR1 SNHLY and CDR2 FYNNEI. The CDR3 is CASRESLAGGRTSGIQYF. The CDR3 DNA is TGTGCCAGCAGAGAGAGCCTAGCGGGAGGGAGGACCAGCGGCATTCAGTACTTC.

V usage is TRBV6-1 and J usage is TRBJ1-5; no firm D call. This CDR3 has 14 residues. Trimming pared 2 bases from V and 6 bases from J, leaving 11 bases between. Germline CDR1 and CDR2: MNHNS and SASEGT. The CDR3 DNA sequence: TGTGCCAGCAGTGAAAGTATGTTAGGTCAGCCCCAGCATTTT. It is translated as CASSESMLGQPQHF.

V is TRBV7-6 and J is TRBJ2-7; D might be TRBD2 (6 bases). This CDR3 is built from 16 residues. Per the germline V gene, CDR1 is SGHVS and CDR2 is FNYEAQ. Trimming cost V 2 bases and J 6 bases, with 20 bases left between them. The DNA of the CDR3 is TGTGCCAGCAGCTTAACGGCTGGAGGGTCCGTGGTCGAGCAGTACTTC. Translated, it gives CASSLTAGGSVVEQYF.

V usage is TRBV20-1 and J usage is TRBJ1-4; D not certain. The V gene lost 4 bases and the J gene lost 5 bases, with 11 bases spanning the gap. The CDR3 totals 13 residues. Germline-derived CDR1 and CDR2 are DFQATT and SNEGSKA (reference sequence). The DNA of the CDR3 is TGCAGTGCTAAGATTAGCGGGAATGAAAAACTGTTTTTT. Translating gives CSAKISGNEKLFF.

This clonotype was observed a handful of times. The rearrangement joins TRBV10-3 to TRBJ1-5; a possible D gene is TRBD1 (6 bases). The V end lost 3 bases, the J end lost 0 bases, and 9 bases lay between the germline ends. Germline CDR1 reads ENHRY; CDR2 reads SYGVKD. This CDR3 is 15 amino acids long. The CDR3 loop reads CAISELGGSNQPQHF. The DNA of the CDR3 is TGTGCCATCAGTGAACTAGGGGGTAGCAATCAGCCCCAGCATTTT.

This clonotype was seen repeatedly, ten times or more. Here the CDR3 DNA reads TGTGCCAGCAGCTCCGGACAGGTTTACGAGCAGTACTTC. Its protein product is CASSSGQVYEQYF. The chain couples TRBV7-6 to TRBJ2-7, with 7 bases lining up with TRBD1. V gave up 4 bases and J gave up 4 bases; unmatched junction bases: 4. The germline gives CDR1 SGHVS, CDR2 FNYEAQ. This CDR3 has 13 amino acids.

The CDR3 reads CASSRLLLSEQYF. Written as DNA, the CDR3 is TGTGCCAGCAGTAGACTGCTCTTGAGCGAGCAGTACTTC. The genes are TRBV6-2 or TRBV6-3 and TRBJ2-7; D remains ambiguous. V gave up 5 bases and J gave up 6 bases, with 14 bases separating them. Germline loops: CDR1 MNHEY, CDR2 SVGEGT. The CDR3 is 13 amino acids.

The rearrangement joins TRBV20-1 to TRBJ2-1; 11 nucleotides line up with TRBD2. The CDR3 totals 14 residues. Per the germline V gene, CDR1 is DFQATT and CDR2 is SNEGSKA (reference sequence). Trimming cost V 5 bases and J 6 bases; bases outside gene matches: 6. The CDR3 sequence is CSALAGGASNEQFF. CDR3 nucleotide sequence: TGCAGTGCTCTAGCGGGAGGCGCTAGCAATGAGCAGTTCTTC.

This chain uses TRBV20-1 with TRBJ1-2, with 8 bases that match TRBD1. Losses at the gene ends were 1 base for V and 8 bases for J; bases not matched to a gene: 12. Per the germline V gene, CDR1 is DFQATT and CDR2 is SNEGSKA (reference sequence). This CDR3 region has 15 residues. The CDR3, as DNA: TGCAGTGCTAGAGCCCCCAACAGGGGGTTCGTAGGCTACACCTTC. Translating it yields CSARAPNRGFVGYTF.

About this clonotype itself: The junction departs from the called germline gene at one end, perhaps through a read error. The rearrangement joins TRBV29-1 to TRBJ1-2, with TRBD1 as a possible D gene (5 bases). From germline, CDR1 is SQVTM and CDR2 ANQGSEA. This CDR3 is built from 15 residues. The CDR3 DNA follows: TGCAGCGTTGTCGGATTGAGCTCCTCGGGGGATGGCTGCACCTTC. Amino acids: CSVVGLSSSGDGCTF.

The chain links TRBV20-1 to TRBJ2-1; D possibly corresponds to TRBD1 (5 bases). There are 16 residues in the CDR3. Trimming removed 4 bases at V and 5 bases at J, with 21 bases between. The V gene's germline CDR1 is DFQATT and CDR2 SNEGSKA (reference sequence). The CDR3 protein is CSATTPGGARNNEQFF. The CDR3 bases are TGCAGTGCTACCACCCCGGGTGGGGCCCGAAACAATGAGCAGTTCTTC.

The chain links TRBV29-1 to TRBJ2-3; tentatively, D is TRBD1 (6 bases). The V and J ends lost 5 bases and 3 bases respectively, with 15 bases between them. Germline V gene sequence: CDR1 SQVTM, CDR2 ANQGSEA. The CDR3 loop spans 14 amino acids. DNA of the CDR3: TGCAGCGTTCAGAAAGGGGGTCGGACAGATACGCAGTATTTT. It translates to CSVQKGGRTDTQYF.

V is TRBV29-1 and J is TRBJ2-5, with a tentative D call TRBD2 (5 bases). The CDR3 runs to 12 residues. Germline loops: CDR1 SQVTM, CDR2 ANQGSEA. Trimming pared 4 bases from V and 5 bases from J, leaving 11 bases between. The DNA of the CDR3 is TGCAGCGTTGGTCTAGGCGGGGAGACCCAGTACTTC. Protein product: CSVGLGGETQYF. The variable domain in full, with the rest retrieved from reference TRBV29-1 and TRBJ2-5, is SAVISQKPSRDICQRGTSLTIQCQVDSQVTMMFWYRQQPGQSLTLIATANQGSEATYESGFVIDKFPISRPNLTFSTLTVSNMSPEDSSIYLCSVGLGGETQYFGPGTRLLVL.

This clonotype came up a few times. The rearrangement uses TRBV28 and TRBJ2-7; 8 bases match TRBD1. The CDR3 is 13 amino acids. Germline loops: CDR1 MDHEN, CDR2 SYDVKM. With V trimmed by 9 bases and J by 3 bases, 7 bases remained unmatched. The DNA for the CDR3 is TGTGCCAGGGGCAGGGGGCTTAACTACGAGCAGTACTTC. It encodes CARGRGLNYEQYF. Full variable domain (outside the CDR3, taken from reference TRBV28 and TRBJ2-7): DVKVTQSSRYLVKRTGEKVFLECVQDMDHENMFWYRQDPGLGLRLIYFSYDVKMKEKGDIPEGYSVSREKKERFSLILESASTNQTSMYLCARGRGLNYEQYFGPGTRLTVT.

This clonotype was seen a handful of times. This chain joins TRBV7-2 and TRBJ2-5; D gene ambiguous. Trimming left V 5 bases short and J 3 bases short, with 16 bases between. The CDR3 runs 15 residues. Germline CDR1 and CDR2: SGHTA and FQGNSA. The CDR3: CASSPSHSVKETQYF. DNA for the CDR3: TGTGCCAGCAGCCCGAGCCACAGCGTAAAAGAGACCCAGTACTTC.

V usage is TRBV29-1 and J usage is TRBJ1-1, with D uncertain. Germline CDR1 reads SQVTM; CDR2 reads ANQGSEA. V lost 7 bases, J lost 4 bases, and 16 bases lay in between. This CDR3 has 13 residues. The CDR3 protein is CSAYTRAITEAFF. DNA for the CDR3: TGCAGCGCCTACACGAGGGCCATCACTGAAGCTTTCTTT.